Presented here are 26 T cell receptor beta chains from one specimen sequenced in a study of cytotoxic CD8 clonotypes in ibrutinib-treated CLL. TCRdb keeps only in-frame clones here, not all; method: immunoSEQ multiplex PCR. The sample gives approximately 160,000 clones, about 88% of which show up once; roughly 3% is in the top ten. The specimen comprised PBMCs, sampled at disease progression, from a patient treated with ibrutinib. The receptor set was obtained from a human donor with chronic lymphocytic leukemia.

The V gene is TRBV5-1, the J gene TRBJ1-1; possible D gene TRBD1, 5 bases. V dropped 4 bases and J dropped 10 bases, with 17 bases sitting between them. The germline V gene has CDR1 SGHRS and CDR2 YFSETQ. CDR3 length: 13 amino acids. The CDR3 region is CASSPRDRGGAFF. CDR3 in DNA: TGCGCCAGCAGCCCCAGGGATCGAGGAGGAGCTTTCTTT.

The chain carries TRBV10-3 and TRBJ2-5, with D hard to call. From germline, CDR1 is ENHRY and CDR2 SYGVKD. V was pared by 4 bases and J by 2 bases, with 8 bases between. The CDR3 has 13 amino acids. The CDR3 DNA reads as TGTGCCATCAGTGCCGTAGAACAAGAGACCCAGTACTTC. Translation gives CAISAVEQETQYF.

CDR3 region: CATSRDKGSDEQFF. CDR3 coding DNA: TGTGCCACCAGCAGAGATAAAGGTTCGGATGAGCAGTTCTTC. The rearrangement joins TRBV15 to TRBJ2-1; D is unclear. V gave up 0 bases and J gave up 8 bases, with 11 bases separating them. This CDR3 has 14 residues. Germline CDR1 and CDR2: LNHNV and YYDKDF (reference sequence).

J is TRBJ1-3 and V is TRBV5-4, with TRBD1 matching 9 bases. V shed 4 bases, J shed 3 bases, and the junction held 5 bases outside the gene matches. CDR1 is SGHNT, CDR2 YYREEE, per germline (reference sequence). This CDR3 has 15 residues. The CDR3 region is CASSTYRGHGNTIYF. The CDR3 DNA reads as TGTGCCAGCAGCACCTACAGGGGGCATGGAAACACCATATATTTT.

The rearrangement joins TRBV28 to TRBJ2-1, with no clear D. The CDR3 contains 12 residues. The germline V gene has CDR1 MDHEN and CDR2 SYDVKM. V dropped 6 bases and J dropped 6 bases, with 9 bases sitting between them. For the CDR3, the DNA is TGTGCCAGCAGATACCTCCTCAATGAGCAGTTCTTC. Its translation: CASRYLLNEQFF.

The chain combines TRBV6-5 with TRBJ1-2; 8 positions agree with TRBD1. The length of the CDR3 is 14 residues. Germline lookup yields CDR1 MNHEY and CDR2 SVGAGI. V was pared by 2 bases and J by 8 bases, with 7 bases of the junction left unmatched. The CDR3 sequence is CASSYAMTGDGYTF. In DNA, the CDR3 is TGTGCCAGCAGTTACGCAATGACAGGGGACGGCTACACCTTC.

V and J are TRBV11-3 and TRBJ2-7, with 8 positions matching TRBD2. CDR1 is SGHNT and CDR2 is YENEEA in the germline V gene. J lost 2 bases, V lost 5 bases, and 8 bases had no gene match. The CDR3 covers 15 residues. The CDR3 protein is CASSAGLAGPYEQYF. CDR3 in DNA: TGTGCCAGCAGCGCCGGGCTAGCGGGTCCCTACGAGCAGTACTTC.

The chain uses TRBV2 and TRBJ2-3; 11 bases line up with TRBD2. With 8 bases clipped from V and 0 bases from J, the junction kept 4 bases outside the gene matches. Germline V gene sequence: CDR1 SNHLY, CDR2 FYNNEI. The CDR3 totals 15 residues. The CDR3 DNA reads TGTGCCAGCTTGGGACTAGCGGCAAGCACAGATACGCAGTATTTT. This translates into CASLGLAASTDTQYF.

The rearrangement links TRBV28 to TRBJ1-2, with TRBD1 as a possible D gene (6 bases). CDR3 length equals 15 residues. With 7 bases removed from V and 4 bases from J, the gap between germline ends came to 19 bases. Germline V CDR1 and CDR2: MDHEN, SYDVKM. CDR3 sequence reads: CASTMDSSGGYGYTF. In DNA, the CDR3 is TGTGCCAGCACCATGGACAGCTCCGGGGGCTATGGCTACACCTTC.

The table lists this clone with a few counts. The rearrangement uses TRBV6-6 and TRBJ1-4; D perhaps matches TRBD1 (5 bases). Trimming removed 6 bases from V and 11 bases from J, with 13 bases in between. Germline CDR1 is MNHNY and CDR2 is SVGAGI (reference sequence). The CDR3 has 12 amino acids. DNA for the CDR3: TGTGCCAGCAGGATCGGTGAGGGGAAACTGTTTTTT. It translates to CASRIGEGKLFF.

The V and J genes are TRBV4-1 and TRBJ2-7, with TRBD2 matching over 10 bases. The CDR3 is made up of 17 amino acids. Per germline, CDR1 MGHRA and CDR2 YSYEKL. J gave up 2 bases and V 0 bases, and 7 bases lay outside the gene matches. The CDR3 DNA is TGCGCCAGCAGCCAAGAGGGTCGGCTAGCGGGAGCCTACGAGCAGTACTTC. Encoded protein: CASSQEGRLAGAYEQYF.

J is TRBJ1-1 and V is TRBV6-1, with TRBD1 matching over 8 bases. The V gene's germline CDR1 is MNHNS and CDR2 SASEGT. The J segment lost 4 bases and the V segment lost 3 bases, leaving 4 bases of the junction unmatched. The CDR3 is 14 amino acids. CDR3 coding DNA: TGTGCCAGCAGTGACAGGGGGCGTGGCACTGAAGCTTTCTTT. It encodes CASSDRGRGTEAFF.

The rearrangement joins TRBV30 to TRBJ1-1; no firm D call. The CDR3 is made up of 13 amino acids. Trimming cost V 0 bases and J 1 base, with 6 bases left between them. The germline CDR1 and CDR2 sequences are GTSNPN and SVGIG (reference sequence). The CDR3 region is CAWSVTANTEAFF. CDR3 DNA: TGTGCCTGGAGTGTGACGGCGAACACTGAAGCTTTCTTT. The variable domain in full, with the rest retrieved from reference TRBV30 and TRBJ1-1, is SQTIHQWPATLVQPVGSPLSLECTVEGTSNPNLYWYRQAAGRGLQLLFYSVGIGQISSEVPQNLSASRPQDRQFILSSKKLLLSDSGFYLCAWSVTANTEAFFGQGTRLTVV.

This chain joins TRBV5-6 and TRBJ2-3; D remains ambiguous. CDR3 length equals 15 residues. Germline assignment: CDR1 SGHDT and CDR2 YYEEEE. V was cut by 0 bases and J by 0 bases, with 8 bases left in between. The CDR3 DNA reads as TGTGCCAGCAGCTTGGTTTTCTTGAGCACAGATACGCAGTATTTT. Protein: CASSLVFLSTDTQYF. Supplemented by reference TRBV5-6 and TRBJ2-3, the full variable domain reads DAGVTQSPTHLIKTRGQQVTLRCSPKSGHDTVSWYQQALGQGPQFIFQYYEEEERQRGNFPDRFSGHQFPNYSSELNVNALLLGDSALYLCASSLVFLSTDTQYFGPGTRLTVL.

The rearrangement links TRBV29-1 to TRBJ2-7; a possible D gene is TRBD2 (6 bases). The V end was cut by 4 bases, the J end by 4 bases, with 17 bases between. The germline gives CDR1 SQVTM, CDR2 ANQGSEA. This CDR3 comprises 14 residues. This CDR3 reads CSVVFGAGRYEQYF. CDR3 in DNA: TGCAGCGTTGTCTTCGGGGCAGGGAGGTACGAGCAGTACTTC.

The genes are TRBV6-1 and TRBJ1-5; no definite D call. V lost 8 bases, J lost 2 bases, and 10 bases lay in between. The CDR3 runs to 13 residues. Germline V gene sequence: CDR1 MNHNS, CDR2 SASEGT. The CDR3 loop reads CASFPDRNQPQHF. The DNA for the CDR3 is TGTGCCAGCTTCCCCGACCGCAATCAGCCCCAGCATTTT.

This CDR3 is CASSRTFRGSGANVLTF. CDR3 DNA: TGTGCCAGCAGCCGGACCTTTAGGGGCTCTGGGGCCAACGTCCTGACTTTC. This chain uses TRBV2 with TRBJ2-6, with D perhaps TRBD1 (5 bases). The CDR3 spans 17 residues. CDR1 is SNHLY, CDR2 FYNNEI, per germline. Between the trimmed V and J ends, which lost 6 bases and 0 bases, there was a span of 15 bases.

V is TRBV30 and J is TRBJ2-6; maybe TRBD2 (5 bases). The CDR3 is 14 amino acids. CDR1 and CDR2 from the germline V gene are GTSNPN and SVGIG (reference sequence). V gave up 2 bases and J gave up 4 bases, with 9 bases separating them. This CDR3 is CAWSMRAGANVLTF. In DNA form, the CDR3 reads TGTGCCTGGAGTATGCGGGCCGGGGCCAACGTCCTGACTTTC.

V usage is TRBV6-5 and J usage is TRBJ2-2; D ambiguous. The germline V gene encodes CDR1 MNHEY and CDR2 SVGAGI. CDR3 length: 14 amino acids. V lost 1 base to trimming and J lost 9 bases, with 12 bases between them. CDR3 nucleotide sequence: TGTGCCAGCAGTTACTTAGGCGTGGGCCGGGAGCTGTTTTTT. The encoded protein is CASSYLGVGRELFF.

This chain joins TRBV29-1 and TRBJ1-2; 8 bases agree with TRBD1. Germline loops: CDR1 SQVTM, CDR2 ANQGSEA. J lost 1 base, V lost 4 bases, and 11 bases had no gene match. The CDR3 consists of 16 residues. CDR3 loop: CSVAPGQAPFNYGYTF. The CDR3, as DNA: TGCAGCGTTGCCCCGGGACAGGCCCCTTTTAACTATGGCTACACCTTC.

The chain uses TRBV19 and TRBJ2-2, with 11 bases identical to TRBD2. This CDR3 region has 17 residues. Germline values: CDR1 LNHDA, CDR2 SQIVND (reference sequence). Unmatched junction bases numbered 14, after V lost 7 bases and J lost 7 bases. The CDR3, as DNA: TGTGCCAGTAACGCCCTAAGACTAGCGGGATTGGGCGGGGAGCTGTTTTTT. It translates to CASNALRLAGLGGELFF.

V gene TRBV9 combines with J gene TRBJ2-5, with a weak D call TRBD2 (6 bases). Between the trimmed V and J ends, which lost 0 bases and 4 bases, there was a span of 10 bases. Germline V CDR1 and CDR2: SGDLS, YYNGEE. The CDR3 covers 14 residues. The CDR3 loop is CASSVGGGAETQYF. CDR3 in DNA: TGTGCCAGCAGCGTAGGAGGAGGGGCAGAGACCCAGTACTTC.

The chain links TRBV10-3 to TRBJ1-5; 10 nucleotides match TRBD1. Germline CDR1 reads ENHRY; CDR2 reads SYGVKD. This CDR3 region has 15 residues. V gave up 6 bases and J gave up 6 bases; unmatched junction bases: 8. The CDR3 region is CAISGQDRGTQPQHF. CDR3 DNA: TGTGCCATCAGCGGCCAGGACAGGGGGACTCAGCCCCAGCATTTT.

CDR3 protein: CASSTAGTAITDTQYF. Written as DNA, the CDR3 is TGCGCCAGCAGCACAGCGGGGACAGCTATCACAGATACGCAGTATTTT. The chain couples TRBV5-1 to TRBJ2-3; the D gene could be TRBD1 or TRBD2 (7 bases each). CDR3 length: 16 amino acids. V was pared by 4 bases and J by 2 bases, with 17 bases between. Germline assignment: CDR1 SGHRS and CDR2 YFSETQ.

This sequence joins TRBV7-3 and TRBJ1-1; D gene ambiguous. Germline V gene lookup returns CDR1 SGHTA and CDR2 FQGTGA. V lost 7 bases and J lost 2, with 14 bases in between. CDR3 size: 14 residues. CDR3: CASKLTVSNTEAFF. CDR3 nucleotides: TGTGCCAGCAAGCTTACAGTTTCAAACACTGAAGCTTTCTTT. Based on the CDR3 plus reference TRBV7-3 and TRBJ1-1, the full variable domain is GAGVSQTPSNKVTEKGKYVELRCDPISGHTALYWYRQSLGQGPEFLIYFQGTGAADDSGLPNDRFFAVRPEGSVSTLKIQRTERGDSAVYLCASKLTVSNTEAFFGQGTRLTVV.

The V gene is TRBV29-1, the J gene TRBJ1-3; no clear D gene. Germline CDR1 SQVTM, CDR2 ANQGSEA. This CDR3 has 13 amino acids. Trimming shortened V by 8 bases and J by 0 bases, and 11 bases separated the two germline ends. CDR3 nucleotide sequence: TGCAGCTCGACGGGGAGCTCTGGAAACACCATATATTTT. This codes for CSSTGSSGNTIYF.